This TCR beta chain was identified in a study of cytomegalovirus exposure and HLA in healthy donors. As regards this clone: Antigen: not known.

Study-wide findings and caveats: Cytomegalovirus-associated TCR beta chains were listed, numbering approximately 150. Differences between HLA loci emerged in a later analysis of TCR association rates, with DRB1 most and HLA-C fewest.

The donors were healthy bone marrow donors. The primer mix had 60 Vbeta and 13 Jbeta primers. Sequenced by immunoSEQ multiplex PCR; TCRdb stores in-frame clones only, minus some. The sample contains about 170,000 clones, about 85% of which appear only once. The sample taken for sequencing was PBMCs. This receptor was taken from a man aged 18 to 30 in good health and CMV-seropositive.

CDR3 amino acids: CASSHYSQATDTQYF. Here the CDR3 DNA reads TGTGCCAGCAGCCACTACTCGCAGGCCACAGATACGCAGTATTTT. V is TRBV14 and J is TRBJ2-3; unclear D gene. V was pared by 3 bases and J by 2 bases, with 12 bases between. This CDR3 region has 15 residues. Per the germline V gene, CDR1 is SGHDN and CDR2 is FVKESK.